This TCR beta chain was documented in a study of beta chain features in type 1 diabetes. Trimming removed 5 bases at V and 8 bases at J, with 15 bases between. Germline V gene sequence: CDR1 GTSNPN, CDR2 SVGIG (reference sequence). CDR3 size: 13 residues. The investigators reverse transcribed all of the isolated RNA, so they sequenced expressed TCRB transcripts. Sequenced by immunoSEQ multiplex PCR; TCRdb stores in-frame clones only, minus some. The sample carries about 220,000 clones, about 11% recorded once. Sequencing input: central memory CD4+ T cells from blood. V usage is TRBV30 and J usage is TRBJ2-2; TRBD2 is a possible D gene (5 bases). The TCR was taken from a man aged 18 to 29 in good health. The CDR3 sequence: CAWSLLEAGELFF. The CDR3 nucleotides are TGTGCCTGGTCACTCCTGGAGGCGGGGGAGCTGTTTTTT.